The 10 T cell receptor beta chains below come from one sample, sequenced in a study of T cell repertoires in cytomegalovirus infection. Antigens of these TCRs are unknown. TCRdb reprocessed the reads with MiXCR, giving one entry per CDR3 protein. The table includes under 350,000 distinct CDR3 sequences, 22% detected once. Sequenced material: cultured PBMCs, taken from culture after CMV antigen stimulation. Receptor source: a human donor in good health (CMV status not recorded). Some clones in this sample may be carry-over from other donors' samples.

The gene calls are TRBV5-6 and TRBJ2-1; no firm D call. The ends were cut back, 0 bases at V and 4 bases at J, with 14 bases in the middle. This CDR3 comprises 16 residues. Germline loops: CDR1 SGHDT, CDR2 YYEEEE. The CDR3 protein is CASSLDAGSRYNEQFF. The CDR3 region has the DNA TGTGCCAGCAGCTTGGACGCCGGGTCTAGGTACAATGAGCAGTTCTTC.

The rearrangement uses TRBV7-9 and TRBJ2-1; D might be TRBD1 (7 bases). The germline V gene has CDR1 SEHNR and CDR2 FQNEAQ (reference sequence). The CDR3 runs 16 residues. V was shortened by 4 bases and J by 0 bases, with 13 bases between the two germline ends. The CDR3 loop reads CASSSSRDSSYNEQFF. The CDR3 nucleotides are TGTGCCAGCAGCTCGTCGCGGGACAGCTCCTACAATGAGCAGTTCTTC.

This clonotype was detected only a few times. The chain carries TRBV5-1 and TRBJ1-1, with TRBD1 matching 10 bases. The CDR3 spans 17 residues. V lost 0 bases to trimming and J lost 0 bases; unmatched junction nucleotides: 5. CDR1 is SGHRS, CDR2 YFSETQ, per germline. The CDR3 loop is CASSLEDRGGMNTEAFF. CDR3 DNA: TGCGCCAGCAGCTTGGAGGACAGGGGGGGGATGAACACTGAAGCTTTCTTT.

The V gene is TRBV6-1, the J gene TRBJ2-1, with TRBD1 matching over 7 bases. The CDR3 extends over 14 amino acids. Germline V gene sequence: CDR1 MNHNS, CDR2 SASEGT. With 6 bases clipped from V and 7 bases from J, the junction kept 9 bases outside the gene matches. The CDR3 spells CASRYTGVGNEQFF. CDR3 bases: TGTGCCAGCAGGTACACAGGGGTGGGGAATGAGCAGTTCTTC.

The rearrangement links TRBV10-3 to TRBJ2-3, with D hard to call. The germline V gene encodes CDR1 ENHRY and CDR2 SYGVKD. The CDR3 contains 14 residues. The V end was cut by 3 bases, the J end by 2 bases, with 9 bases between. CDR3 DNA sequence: TGTGCCATCAGTGAACGGCAGAACACAGATACGCAGTATTTT. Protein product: CAISERQNTDTQYF.

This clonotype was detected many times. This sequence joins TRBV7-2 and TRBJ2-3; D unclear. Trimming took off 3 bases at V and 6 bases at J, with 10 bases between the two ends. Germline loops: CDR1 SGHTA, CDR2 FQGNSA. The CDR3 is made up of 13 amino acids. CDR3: CASSLTLRDTQYF. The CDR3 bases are TGTGCCAGCAGCTTGACCTTGAGGGATACGCAGTATTTT.

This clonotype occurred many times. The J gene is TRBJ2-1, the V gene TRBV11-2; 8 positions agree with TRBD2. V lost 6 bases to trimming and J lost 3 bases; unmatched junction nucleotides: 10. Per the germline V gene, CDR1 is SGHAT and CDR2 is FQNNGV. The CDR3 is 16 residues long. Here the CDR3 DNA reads TGTGCCAGCAGTGGTGGCCTAGCGGGCTTCTACAATGAGCAGTTCTTC. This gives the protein CASSGGLAGFYNEQFF.

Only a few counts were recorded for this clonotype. In nucleotides, the CDR3 is TGTGCCAGCAGTTCCTGGGAGGCGCGGGAGGGCGGAGAGACCCAGTACTTC. It translates to CASSSWEAREGGETQYF. The chain links TRBV6-2 or TRBV6-3 to TRBJ2-5, with 9 bases identical to TRBD2. The CDR3 has 17 residues. V was clipped by 4 bases and J by 4 bases; unmatched bases: 13. Germline values: CDR1 MNHEY, CDR2 SVGEGT.

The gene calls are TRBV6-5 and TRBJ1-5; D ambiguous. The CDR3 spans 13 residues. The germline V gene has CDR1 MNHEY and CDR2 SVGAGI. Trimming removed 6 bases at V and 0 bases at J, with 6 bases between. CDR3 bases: TGTGCCAGCAGCACCAGTAGCAATCAGCCCCAGCATTTT. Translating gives CASSTSSNQPQHF.

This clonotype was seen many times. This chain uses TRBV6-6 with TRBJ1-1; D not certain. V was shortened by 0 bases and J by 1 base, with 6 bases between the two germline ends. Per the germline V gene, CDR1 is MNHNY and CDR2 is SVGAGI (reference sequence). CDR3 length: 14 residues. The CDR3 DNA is TGTGCCAGCAGTTACTCCCGGGGGAACACTGAAGCTTTCTTT. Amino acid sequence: CASSYSRGNTEAFF.